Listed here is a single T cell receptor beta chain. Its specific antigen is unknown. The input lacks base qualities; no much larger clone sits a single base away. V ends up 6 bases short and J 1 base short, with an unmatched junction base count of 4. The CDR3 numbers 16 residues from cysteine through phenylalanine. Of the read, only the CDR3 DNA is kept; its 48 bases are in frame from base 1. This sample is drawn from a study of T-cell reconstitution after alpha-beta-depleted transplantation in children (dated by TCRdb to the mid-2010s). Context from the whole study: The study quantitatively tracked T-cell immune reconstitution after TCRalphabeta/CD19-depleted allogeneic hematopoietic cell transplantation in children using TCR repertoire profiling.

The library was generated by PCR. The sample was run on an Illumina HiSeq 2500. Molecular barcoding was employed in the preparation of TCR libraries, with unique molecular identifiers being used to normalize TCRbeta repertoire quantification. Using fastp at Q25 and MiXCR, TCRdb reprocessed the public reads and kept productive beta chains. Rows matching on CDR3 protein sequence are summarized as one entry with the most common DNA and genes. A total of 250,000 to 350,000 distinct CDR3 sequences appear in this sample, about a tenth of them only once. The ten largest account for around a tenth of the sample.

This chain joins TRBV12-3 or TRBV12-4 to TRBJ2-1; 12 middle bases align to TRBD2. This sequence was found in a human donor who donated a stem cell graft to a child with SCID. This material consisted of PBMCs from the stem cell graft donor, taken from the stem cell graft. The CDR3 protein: CASSQTSGGSYNEQFF. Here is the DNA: TGTGCCAGCAGCCAGACTAGCGGGGGATCCTACAATGAGCAGTTCTTC.